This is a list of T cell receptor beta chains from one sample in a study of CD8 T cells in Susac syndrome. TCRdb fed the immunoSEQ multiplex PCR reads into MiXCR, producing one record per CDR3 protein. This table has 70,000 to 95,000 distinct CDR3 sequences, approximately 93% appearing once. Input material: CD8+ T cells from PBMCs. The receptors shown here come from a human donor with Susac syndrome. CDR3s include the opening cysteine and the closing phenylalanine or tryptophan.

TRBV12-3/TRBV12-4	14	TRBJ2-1	CASVAGGHYNEQFF
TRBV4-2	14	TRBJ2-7	CASSHLEGSHEQYF
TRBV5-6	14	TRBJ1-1	CASSLQISTTEAFF
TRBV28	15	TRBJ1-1	CATGDRGQMNTEAFF
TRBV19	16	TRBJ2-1	CASSYPPREGHNEQFF
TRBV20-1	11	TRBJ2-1	CSASPGHEQFF
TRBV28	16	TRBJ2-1	CASGKDPGAVYNEQFF
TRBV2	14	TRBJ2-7	CASSVRDIAYEQYF
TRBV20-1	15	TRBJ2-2	CSARGNIRVTGELFF
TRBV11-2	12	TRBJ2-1	CASSGDFLEQFF
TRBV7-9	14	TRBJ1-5	CASSLGIGNQPQHF
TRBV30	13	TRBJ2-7	CAWSEGNPYEQYF
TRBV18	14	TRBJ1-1	CASSYGQGGTEAFF
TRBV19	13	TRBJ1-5	CASSILTAQPQHF
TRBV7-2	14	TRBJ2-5	CASRGGGTKETQYF
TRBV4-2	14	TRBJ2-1	CASSRGTSSDEQFF
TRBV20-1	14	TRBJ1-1	CSARETGTISEAFF
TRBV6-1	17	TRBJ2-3	CASTSGVAGVAMDTQYF
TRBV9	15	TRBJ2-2	CASSVEGGPTGELFF
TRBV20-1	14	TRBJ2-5	CSATGEGGGETQYF
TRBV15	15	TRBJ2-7	CATSGGTGVSYEQYF
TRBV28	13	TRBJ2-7	CASKGLSSYEQYF